The clone carrying this T cell receptor beta chain has ten or more counts. cDNA synthesis used a TRAV/TRBV-specific primer set for both chains. The authors amplified TCRs for 20 PCR cycles with a constant-region primer and a V-primer adapter. TCRdb passed the reads through MiXCR, listing each CDR3 protein once. The sample lists about 60,000 distinct CDR3 sequences; around 23% were seen once. This sample stems from a study of low-dose radiotherapy and immunotherapy resistance in tumors. Study-wide background: Every 2 weeks, cohort 1 got 0.5 Gy, reaching 6.5 Gy to the planning target volume. For four cycles from cycle 1 day 1, patients took 300 mg oral aspirin daily.

This CDR3 is 16 amino acids long. Germline assignment: CDR1 MNHEY and CDR2 SMNVEV (reference sequence). V gave up 6 bases and J gave up 0 bases, with 14 bases separating them. As for time point: after trial treatment. Noted treatment: LDRT plus nivolumab, ipilimumab, low-dose cyclophosphamide and aspirin (RACIN trial). Eligibility was restricted to patients presenting with advanced solid tumors that lacked tumor-infiltrating lymphocytes. The chain employs TRBV27 and TRBJ1-4; no firm D call. The material was PBMCs, obtained after low-dose radiotherapy plus immunotherapy. The TCR sequence derives from a male donor with prostate cancer. The CDR3 DNA sequence: TGTGCCAGCAGAAGGCGAGATCGTGCAACTAATGAAAAACTGTTTTTT. It codes for CASRRRDRATNEKLFF.